The 32 T cell receptor beta chains below come from one sample, sequenced in a study of cytomegalovirus exposure and HLA in healthy donors. PCR employed 60 Vbeta and 13 Jbeta primers. Clones were sequenced by immunoSEQ multiplex PCR, and TCRdb holds only the in-frame ones, with some missing. The sample yields 120,000 or so clones, roughly 80% seen once. Sequencing was carried out using PBMCs. All receptors come from a man younger than 40 in good health and CMV-seropositive.

The CDR3, as DNA: TGTGCCATCAGGACCGGGTCTACAAACTATGGCTACACCTTC. Amino acids: CAIRTGSTNYGYTF. The rearrangement uses TRBV10-3 and TRBJ1-2; no firm D call. The CDR3 length is 14 residues. CDR1 is ENHRY and CDR2 is SYGVKD in the germline V gene. Trimming shortened V by 6 bases and J by 2 bases, and 13 bases separated the two germline ends.

This clone was seen a handful of times. The chain links TRBV6-1 to TRBJ1-2; D call uncertain. Between the trimmed V and J ends, which lost 9 bases and 2 bases, there was a span of 10 bases. The CDR3 is 12 amino acids. Germline V lookup: CDR1 MNHNS, CDR2 SASEGT. Here the CDR3 reads CASNLGNYGYTF. The CDR3 coding sequence is TGTGCCAGTAATCTCGGGAACTATGGCTACACCTTC.

The rearrangement joins TRBV9 to TRBJ2-1, with D perhaps matching TRBD1 (5 bases). Trimming took 3 bases from V and 9 from J, leaving 16 bases between them. The CDR3 has 14 amino acids. The germline V gene has CDR1 SGDLS and CDR2 YYNGEE. The CDR3 sequence: CASSDAGSGGEQFF. Here the CDR3 DNA reads TGTGCCAGCAGCGATGCAGGGTCGGGCGGTGAGCAGTTCTTC. The whole variable domain, remainder taken from reference TRBV9 and TRBJ2-1, is DSGVTQTPKHLITATGQRVTLRCSPRSGDLSVYWYQQSLDQGLQFLIQYYNGEERAKGNILERFSAQQFPDLHSELNLSSLELGDSALYFCASSDAGSGGEQFFGPGTRLTVL.

V and J are TRBV2 and TRBJ2-7, with no clear D. Germline CDR1 is SNHLY and CDR2 is FYNNEI. The CDR3 has 13 amino acids. V was clipped by 3 bases and J by 3 bases, with 9 bases between them. CDR3 coding DNA: TGTGCCAGCAGTGACGAGGCCCACTACGAGCAGTACTTC. Amino acids: CASSDEAHYEQYF.

The chain is built from TRBV7-9 and TRBJ1-2; D unresolved. This CDR3 comprises 14 residues. Germline V gene data show CDR1 as SEHNR and CDR2 as FQNEAQ (reference sequence). V was pared by 3 bases and J by 7 bases, with 15 bases between. This CDR3 reads CASSLPESEFGYTF. CDR3 bases: TGTGCCAGCAGCTTGCCAGAAAGTGAATTTGGCTACACCTTC.

Comment on this clone: The junction departs from the called germline gene at one end, perhaps through a read error. Other DNA sequences in the sample encode the same CDR3. V is TRBV27 and J is TRBJ2-1, with 8 bases lining up with TRBD1. CDR3 length: 13 residues. CDR1 MNHEY and CDR2 SMNVEV come from the germline V gene (reference sequence). Here the CDR3 DNA reads TGTGCCAGTACGGACAGGGTCTACAATGAGCAATTCTTC. Translating gives CASTDRVYNEQFF.

This rearrangement joins TRBV29-1 to TRBJ1-1; no reliable D call. CDR1 is SQVTM and CDR2 is ANQGSEA in the germline V gene. CDR3 length: 13 amino acids. Trimming cost V 0 bases and J 1 base, with 6 bases left between them. The CDR3 sequence: CSVEDFGNTEAFF. The CDR3 nucleotides read TGCAGCGTTGAAGATTTCGGGAACACTGAAGCTTTCTTT.

The J gene is TRBJ2-5, the V gene TRBV11-2; 12 bases are shared with TRBD2. The germline gives CDR1 SGHAT, CDR2 FQNNGV. V trimming: 6 bases; J trimming: 9 bases; junction bases outside the gene matches: 2. The CDR3 length is 12 residues. CDR3 DNA: TGTGCCAGCAGTTCTAGCGGGAGGGCCCAGTACTTC. This encodes CASSSSGRAQYF.

The chain couples TRBV5-4 to TRBJ2-3, with TRBD1 as a possible D gene (5 bases). The CDR3 has 13 amino acids. Germline CDR1 is SGHNT and CDR2 is YYREEE (reference sequence). Trimming took 1 base from V and 6 from J, leaving 9 bases between them. The CDR3 is CASSLWAGDTQYF. CDR3 DNA sequence: TGTGCCAGCAGCTTGTGGGCAGGGGATACGCAGTATTTT.

The chain couples TRBV4-2 to TRBJ2-7, with TRBD2 as a possible D gene (5 bases). The V end lost 3 bases, the J end lost 3 bases, and 9 bases lay between the germline ends. This CDR3 has 13 residues. Looked up from germline, CDR1 is LGHNA and CDR2 is YNFKEQ. This CDR3 is CASSQDGIYEQYF. The CDR3 DNA reads TGTGCCAGCAGCCAGGACGGGATCTACGAGCAGTACTTC.

The CDR3 DNA reads TGTGCCAGTAGTGGCTCGACAGGGCTCAATCAGCCCCAGCATTTT. Amino acids: CASSGSTGLNQPQHF. V gene TRBV19 combines with J gene TRBJ1-5, with 7 bases identical to TRBD1. This CDR3 has 15 residues. Germline CDR1 reads LNHDA; CDR2 reads SQIVND (reference sequence). With 5 bases clipped from V and 3 bases from J, the junction kept 7 bases outside the gene matches.

The rearrangement uses TRBV13 and TRBJ2-3; the D gene is possibly TRBD2 (5 bases). Trimming removed 5 bases from V and 8 bases from J, with 8 bases in between. This CDR3 has 11 residues. Germline V lookup: CDR1 PRHDT, CDR2 FYEKMQ (reference sequence). The CDR3 bases are TGTGCCAGCAGCCCCAGCGGTACGCAGTATTTT. It encodes CASSPSGTQYF.

The sample holds one count of this clone. The chain is built from TRBV13 and TRBJ2-7; no clear D gene. This CDR3 is 13 amino acids long. CDR1 is PRHDT, CDR2 FYEKMQ, per germline (reference sequence). Trimming stripped 1 base from V and 0 bases from J, with 4 bases between. The CDR3 loop is CASSLASSYEQYF. CDR3 DNA: TGTGCCAGCAGCTTAGCGAGCTCCTACGAGCAGTACTTC. The variable domain in full, with the rest retrieved from reference TRBV13 and TRBJ2-7, is AAGVIQSPRHLIKEKRETATLKCYPIPRHDTVYWYQQGPGQDPQFLISFYEKMQSDKGSIPDRFSAQQFSDYHSELNMSSLELGDSALYFCASSLASSYEQYFGPGTRLTVT.

This chain joins TRBV30 and TRBJ1-1; the D is unclear. The V gene lost 0 bases and the J gene lost 3 bases, with 11 bases spanning the gap. This CDR3 region has 14 residues. Germline-derived CDR1 and CDR2 are GTSNPN and SVGIG (reference sequence). Here the CDR3 reads CAWSVPEVDTEAFF. DNA of the CDR3: TGTGCCTGGAGTGTACCTGAGGTGGACACTGAAGCTTTCTTT.

This clone was detected only once. The chain uses TRBV7-2 and TRBJ2-3, with no clear D. The CDR3 runs to 17 residues. V lost 1 base, J lost 3 bases, and 17 bases lay in between. Germline loops: CDR1 SGHTA, CDR2 FQGNSA. The CDR3 DNA reads TGTGCCAGCAGCTTAGGTGCCGGCGGAAGTGGGACAGATACGCAGTATTTT. This encodes CASSLGAGGSGTDTQYF.

This sequence joins TRBV6-1 and TRBJ1-2, with D possibly being TRBD1 (6 bases). The length of the CDR3 is 14 residues. V shed 2 bases and J shed 3 bases, with 10 bases lying between them. Germline V gives CDR1 MNHNS, CDR2 SASEGT. DNA for the CDR3: TGTGCCAGCAGTGAAATTGCAGGGGACTATGGCTACACCTTC. Protein: CASSEIAGDYGYTF.

This chain connects TRBV19 to TRBJ2-7; the D gene is possibly TRBD1 (5 bases). This CDR3 is 16 amino acids long. Trimming took off 5 bases at V and 4 bases at J, with 21 bases between the two ends. Per germline, CDR1 LNHDA and CDR2 SQIVND (reference sequence). CDR3 loop: CASSSRTRSDLYEQYF. Here the CDR3 DNA reads TGTGCCAGTAGTTCGAGGACACGTTCGGACCTTTACGAGCAGTACTTC. The variable domain in full, with the rest retrieved from reference TRBV19 and TRBJ2-7, is DGGITQSPKYLFRKEGQNVTLSCEQNLNHDAMYWYRQDPGQGLRLIYYSQIVNDFQKGDIAEGYSVSREKKESFPLTVTSAQKNPTAFYLCASSSRTRSDLYEQYFGPGTRLTVT.

The V gene is TRBV25-1, the J gene TRBJ1-1; 8 bases line up with TRBD1. Germline values: CDR1 MGHDK, CDR2 SYGVNS. This CDR3 comprises 14 residues. V shed 3 bases and J 10 bases; nucleotides not matched to a gene: 10. The CDR3: CASSDWVRGQRAFF. CDR3 bases: TGTGCCAGCAGTGATTGGGTCAGGGGGCAGCGAGCTTTCTTT.

This chain joins TRBV28 and TRBJ1-1; no firm D call. CDR1 and CDR2 (germline): MDHEN, SYDVKM. V lost 8 bases and J lost 0, with 7 bases in between. The CDR3 runs 12 residues. This CDR3 is CASREMNTEAFF. The CDR3 bases are TGTGCCAGCCGGGAAATGAACACTGAAGCTTTCTTT.

For this clone: Germline and junction disagree at one end, which may indicate a read error. The rearrangement links TRBV7-9 to TRBJ2-3; TRBD2 might be the D (6 bases). The CDR3 has 18 residues. In germline, CDR1 is SEHNR, CDR2 FQNEAQ (reference sequence). The CDR3 here is CSSSLPLSSASGTDTQYF. The CDR3 DNA is TGTTCCAGCAGCTTACCTCTTTCGTCGGCTAGCGGCACAGATACGCAGTATTTT.

The chain links TRBV4-1 to TRBJ2-3; 9 bases agree with TRBD1. Germline CDR1 MGHRA, CDR2 YSYEKL. The CDR3 runs to 16 residues. With V trimmed by 3 bases and J by 0 bases, 4 bases remained unmatched. The CDR3 region is CASSHRTGASTDTQYF. The CDR3 DNA is TGCGCCAGCAGCCACCGGACAGGGGCCAGCACAGATACGCAGTATTTT.

The chain carries TRBV23-1 and TRBJ1-1, with 8 bases aligning to TRBD1. TRBV23-1 is an ORF, with its function uncertain. There are 17 residues in the CDR3. V was pared by 8 bases and J by 2 bases, with 16 bases of the junction left unmatched. The CDR3 coding sequence is TGCGCCAGCTTAGGCAAACAGGGGGTCTTAATAAACACTGAAGCTTTCTTT. This translates into CASLGKQGVLINTEAFF.

The rearrangement links TRBV4-3 to TRBJ2-1, with TRBD2 as a possible D gene (5 bases). Germline values: CDR1 LGHNA, CDR2 YSLEER. V shed 4 bases and J shed 10 bases, with 17 bases lying between them. This CDR3 spans 14 amino acids. The CDR3 DNA reads as TGCGCCAGCAGCCGAGGGTTAGCCTCCCAAGAGCAGTTCTTC. Its translation is CASSRGLASQEQFF.

The V and J genes are TRBV13 and TRBJ2-7, with D perhaps TRBD2 (6 bases). Germline loops: CDR1 PRHDT, CDR2 FYEKMQ (reference sequence). Trimming removed 5 bases from V and 7 bases from J, with 27 bases in between. The length of the CDR3 is 17 residues. The CDR3 bases are TGTGCCAGCAGCCCGTGGTCTAGCGAGGGAGGAAGGAGTGAGCAGTACTTC. Translating gives CASSPWSSEGGRSEQYF.

The rearrangement links TRBV30 to TRBJ2-7; D is uncertain. Between the trimmed V and J ends, which lost 0 bases and 3 bases, there was a span of 9 bases. The CDR3 runs to 13 residues. Per germline, CDR1 GTSNPN and CDR2 SVGIG (reference sequence). CDR3 sequence: CAWSVNRFYEQYF. For the CDR3, the DNA is TGTGCCTGGAGTGTAAATCGGTTCTACGAGCAGTACTTC.

V gene TRBV11-2 combines with J gene TRBJ2-2, with a weak D call TRBD2 (7 bases). Trimming removed 5 bases at V and 4 bases at J, with 17 bases between. This CDR3 comprises 16 residues. From germline, CDR1 is SGHAT and CDR2 FQNNGV. CDR3 bases: TGTGCCAGCAGCCCCCGGGGGGCCAGGGTCACCGGGGAGCTGTTTTTT. Translating it yields CASSPRGARVTGELFF.

V usage is TRBV7-9 and J usage is TRBJ2-7; D not certain. The CDR3 covers 13 residues. The germline V gene has CDR1 SEHNR and CDR2 FQNEAQ (reference sequence). Trimming took 3 bases from V and 2 from J, leaving 8 bases between them. As DNA, the CDR3 is TGTGCCAGCAGCTTCTTAACTACCTACGAGCAGTACTTC. This codes for CASSFLTTYEQYF.

This chain connects TRBV7-9 to TRBJ2-2, with no clear D. V was cut by 5 bases and J by 7 bases, with 17 bases left in between. Per the germline V gene, CDR1 is SEHNR and CDR2 is FQNEAQ (reference sequence). This CDR3 is 15 amino acids long. CDR3: CASSGDPGGGGELFF. In nucleotides, the CDR3 is TGTGCCAGCAGCGGAGACCCGGGTGGCGGCGGGGAGCTGTTTTTT.

This clone was observed once. The sample carries other DNA sequences with the same CDR3. V gene TRBV4-2 combines with J gene TRBJ1-5; D remains ambiguous. The CDR3 spans 14 residues. The germline CDR1 and CDR2 sequences are LGHNA and YNFKEQ. V dropped 0 bases and J dropped 2 bases, with 5 bases sitting between them. The CDR3 spells CASSQDRGNQPQHF. The CDR3 DNA follows: TGTGCCAGCAGCCAAGACCGAGGCAATCAGCCCCAGCATTTT.

This clone was detected a few times. V usage is TRBV15 and J usage is TRBJ2-1; the D gene is possibly TRBD2 (6 bases). V lost 1 base and J lost 0, with 19 bases in between. The CDR3 has 19 residues. CDR1 LNHNV and CDR2 YYDKDF come from the germline V gene (reference sequence). The DNA of the CDR3 is TGTGCCACCAGCAGAGTTTACGTTTCGGGGGATCGCTCCTACAATGAGCAGTTCTTC. Protein sequence: CATSRVYVSGDRSYNEQFF.

The rearrangement links TRBV27 to TRBJ2-5, with 8 positions matching TRBD2. V shed 2 bases, J shed 4 bases, and the junction held 9 bases outside the gene matches. The CDR3 is 16 residues long. Germline values: CDR1 MNHEY, CDR2 SMNVEV (reference sequence). CDR3 protein: CASSLRSGRVSETQYF. CDR3 coding DNA: TGTGCCAGCAGTTTAAGGTCCGGGAGGGTCTCAGAGACCCAGTACTTC.

The V gene is TRBV5-4, the J gene TRBJ2-5, with D possibly matching TRBD1 (6 bases). The CDR3 length is 13 residues. V dropped 0 bases and J dropped 4 bases, with 7 bases sitting between them. The germline gives CDR1 SGHNT, CDR2 YYREEE (reference sequence). CDR3: CASSLGGGETQYF. CDR3 nucleotides: TGTGCCAGCAGCTTGGGAGGGGGAGAGACCCAGTACTTC.